This T cell receptor (beta chain) emerged from a study of tumor and adjacent non-tumor tissue in lung cancer. Overall study: On average, productive TCRbeta reads reached about 4.17 million per sample.

TCRbeta libraries were built with three rounds of nested PCR, modified from ARM-PCR. TCRdb passed the multiplex PCR reads through MiXCR, listing each CDR3 protein once. The sample carries about 200,000 distinct CDR3 sequences, approximately 74% recorded once. Notes on this clonotype: Its target is unknown.

Study observations and caveats: TCR diversity was significantly greater in tumor than normal lung tissue.

This CDR3 is built from 16 residues. V was clipped by 4 bases and J by 8 bases; unmatched bases: 12. CDR1 and CDR2 from the germline V gene are MDHEN and SYDVKM. No cell sorting was done before RNA was extracted from the tissue. Newly diagnosed lung cancer patients had thoracic surgery in China, August–late 2014, without prior chemotherapy. The chain employs TRBV28 and TRBJ2-2; 8 bases match TRBD2. The TCR originated in a man aged 60 to 69 with non-small cell lung cancer. The material sequenced was lung tumor tissue. This CDR3 is CASSSPSGSGVGELFF. CDR3 in DNA: TGTGCCAGCAGTTCACCTAGCGGGTCGGGCGTAGGGGAGCTGTTTTTT.